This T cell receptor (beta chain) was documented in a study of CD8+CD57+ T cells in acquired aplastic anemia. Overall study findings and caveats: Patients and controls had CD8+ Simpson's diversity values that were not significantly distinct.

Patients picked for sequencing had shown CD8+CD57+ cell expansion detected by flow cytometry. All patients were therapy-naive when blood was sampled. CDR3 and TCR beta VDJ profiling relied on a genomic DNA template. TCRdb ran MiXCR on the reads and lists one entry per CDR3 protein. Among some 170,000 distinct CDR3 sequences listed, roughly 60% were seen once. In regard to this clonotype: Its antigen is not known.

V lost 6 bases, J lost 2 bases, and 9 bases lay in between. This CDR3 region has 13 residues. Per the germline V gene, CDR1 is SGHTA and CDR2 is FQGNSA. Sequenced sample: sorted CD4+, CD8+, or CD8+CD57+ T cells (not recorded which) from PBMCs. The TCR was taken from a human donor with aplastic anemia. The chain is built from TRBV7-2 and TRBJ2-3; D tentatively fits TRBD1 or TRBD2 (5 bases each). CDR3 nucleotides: TGTGCCAGCAGTCGGGACCACACAGATACGCAGTATTTT. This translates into CASSRDHTDTQYF.